One sample yielded the 26 T cell receptor beta chains listed below, sequenced in a study of cytomegalovirus exposure and HLA in healthy donors. With 60 Vbeta and 13 Jbeta primers, the PCR was carried out. Assay: immunoSEQ multiplex PCR; the TCRdb copy retains only in-frame clones and omits some. The table lists around 280,000 clones, 70% to 90% of them singletons. Sequenced material: PBMCs. The origin of the receptors is a woman between 18 and 29 years old in good health and CMV-seronegative.

The chain links TRBV15 to TRBJ2-1; 9 bases align to TRBD2. The CDR3 spans 18 residues. V was clipped by 0 bases and J by 7 bases; unmatched bases: 13. The germline CDR1 and CDR2 sequences are LNHNV and YYDKDF (reference sequence). The CDR3: CATSRETSGSPMWNEQFF. Here the CDR3 DNA reads TGTGCCACCAGCAGAGAGACTAGCGGATCCCCGATGTGGAATGAGCAGTTCTTC.

This chain joins TRBV9 and TRBJ2-3; no clear D. The CDR3 consists of 14 residues. V lost 3 bases and J 0 bases, leaving 8 bases between the germline ends. From germline, CDR1 is SGDLS and CDR2 YYNGEE. CDR3 coding DNA: TGTGCCAGCAGCGCCCAGACTAGCACAGATACGCAGTATTTT. This sequence encodes CASSAQTSTDTQYF.

The CDR3 protein is CASRGGLAQETQYF. CDR3 coding DNA: TGCGCCAGCAGAGGTGGGCTAGCGCAAGAGACCCAGTACTTC. V is TRBV5-1 and J is TRBJ2-5; weak D call: TRBD2 (6 bases). Germline assignment: CDR1 SGHRS and CDR2 YFSETQ. V lost 5 bases, J lost 2 bases, and 13 bases lay in between. There are 14 residues in the CDR3.

CDR3 sequence reads: CATRLDSPLHF. CDR3 bases: TGTGCCACCCGGTTGGATTCACCCCTCCACTTT. This chain joins TRBV2 and TRBJ1-6, with D uncertain. Germline V gene data show CDR1 as SNHLY and CDR2 as FYNNEI. The CDR3 extends over 11 amino acids. V gave up 10 bases and J gave up 8 bases, with 9 bases separating them.

The genes are TRBV19 and TRBJ1-4, with D hard to call. V was trimmed by 7 bases and J by 8 bases, leaving 17 bases between them. There are 14 residues in the CDR3. Germline V CDR1 and CDR2: LNHDA, SQIVND (reference sequence). The CDR3 loop reads CASKRRTGGEKLFF. CDR3 bases: TGTGCCAGTAAACGGCGGACGGGAGGGGAAAAACTGTTTTTT.

As to this clone: Other DNA sequences in the sample encode the same CDR3. The V and J genes are TRBV6-1 and TRBJ1-2; TRBD1 aligns across 11 bases. Germline CDR1 reads MNHNS; CDR2 reads SASEGT. Losses at the gene ends were 2 bases for V and 5 bases for J; bases not matched to a gene: 4. The CDR3 runs to 15 residues. The CDR3 sequence: CASSEWTGGGYGYTF. DNA of the CDR3: TGTGCCAGCAGTGAATGGACAGGGGGCGGGTATGGCTACACCTTC.

The chain joins TRBV5-6 to TRBJ1-6; D is possibly TRBD1 (6 bases). The V gene lost 4 bases and the J gene lost 6 bases, with 14 bases spanning the gap. Germline-derived CDR1 and CDR2 are SGHDT and YYEEEE. The CDR3 runs to 15 residues. The CDR3 region is CASSQQGSVNSPLHF. The CDR3 DNA reads as TGTGCCAGCAGCCAACAGGGTTCCGTTAATTCACCCCTCCACTTT. The entire variable domain, with the rest obtained from reference TRBV5-6 and TRBJ1-6, is as follows: DAGVTQSPTHLIKTRGQQVTLRCSPKSGHDTVSWYQQALGQGPQFIFQYYEEEERQRGNFPDRFSGHQFPNYSSELNVNALLLGDSALYLCASSQQGSVNSPLHFGNGTRLTVT.

Only one count was recorded for this clone. This rearrangement joins TRBV9 to TRBJ1-2; D might be TRBD1 (6 bases). Trimming cost V 0 bases and J 5 bases, with 14 bases left between them. CDR1 is SGDLS, CDR2 YYNGEE, per germline. The length of the CDR3 is 15 residues. In DNA form, the CDR3 reads TGTGCCAGCAGCGTAGCTAACAGGGCGACATATGGCTACACCTTC. It is translated as CASSVANRATYGYTF.

V usage is TRBV5-1 and J usage is TRBJ2-7; TRBD2 agrees at 10 bases. This CDR3 contains 15 residues. The V gene end was trimmed by 2 bases and the J gene end by 4 bases; junction bases not matched to a gene: 6. Per germline, CDR1 SGHRS and CDR2 YFSETQ. The CDR3 sequence is CASSLAGGAVYEQYF. The CDR3 DNA reads TGCGCCAGCAGCTTAGCGGGGGGGGCCGTTTACGAGCAGTACTTC.

This sequence joins TRBV7-6 and TRBJ1-3; D gene unclear. The CDR3 runs to 16 residues. Germline CDR1 reads SGHVS; CDR2 reads FNYEAQ. Trimming removed 0 bases at V and 0 bases at J, with 9 bases between. CDR3: CASSLASVSSGNTIYF. DNA for the CDR3: TGTGCCAGCAGCTTAGCGTCCGTTAGCTCTGGAAACACCATATATTTT.

The chain has TRBV19 and TRBJ2-5; 9 positions agree with TRBD2. V shed 5 bases and J 2 bases; nucleotides not matched to a gene: 12. Germline loops: CDR1 LNHDA, CDR2 SQIVND (reference sequence). The CDR3 has 17 residues. The CDR3 region is CASSAETTSGYQETQYF. The CDR3 nucleotides read TGTGCCAGTAGTGCCGAGACGACTAGCGGTTATCAAGAGACCCAGTACTTC.

This clone was found once. The V and J genes are TRBV5-1 and TRBJ2-7; TRBD1 is a possible D gene (5 bases). The V end lost 3 bases, the J end lost 3 bases, and 13 bases lay between the germline ends. The CDR3 is 14 residues long. CDR1 is SGHRS, CDR2 YFSETQ, per germline. CDR3 region: CASSSLDRLYEQYF. For the CDR3, the DNA is TGCGCCAGCAGCTCCCTTGACAGACTCTACGAGCAGTACTTC.

The chain recombines TRBV7-9 with TRBJ1-6; D perhaps matches TRBD1 (6 bases). Germline lookup yields CDR1 SEHNR and CDR2 FQNEAQ (reference sequence). CDR3 size: 15 residues. V gave up 1 base and J gave up 7 bases, with 11 bases separating them. The CDR3 DNA reads TGTGCCAGCAGCTTAGTACTCCAGGGGAATTCACCCCTCCACTTT. Residues: CASSLVLQGNSPLHF.

V is TRBV7-9 and J is TRBJ1-1; no clear D gene. V was shortened by 2 bases and J by 1 base, with 8 bases between the two germline ends. Germline V gene lookup returns CDR1 SEHNR and CDR2 FQNEAQ (reference sequence). The CDR3 consists of 14 residues. The CDR3 protein is CASSLRHENTEAFF. The CDR3 DNA is TGTGCCAGCAGCTTAAGACATGAGAACACTGAAGCTTTCTTT.

This rearrangement joins TRBV13 to TRBJ1-6; maybe TRBD1 (5 bases). The CDR3 consists of 17 residues. Germline CDR1 is PRHDT and CDR2 is FYEKMQ (reference sequence). The V gene lost 6 bases and the J gene lost 2 bases, with 17 bases spanning the gap. The CDR3, as DNA: TGTGCCAGCAGAGGGCAGGGCGGTAACCCCTATAATTCACCCCTCCACTTT. It encodes CASRGQGGNPYNSPLHF.

The chain uses TRBV6-1 and TRBJ1-2; TRBD1 might be the D (5 bases). Germline assignment: CDR1 MNHNS and CDR2 SASEGT. Trimming took 1 base from V and 5 from J, leaving 8 bases between them. This CDR3 spans 13 amino acids. In nucleotides, the CDR3 is TGTGCCAGCAGTGAAGGTCCAGGGTATGGCTACACCTTC. Its translation is CASSEGPGYGYTF.

A few counts support this clone. The chain has TRBV10-3 and TRBJ1-2; no clear D gene. This CDR3 is 12 amino acids long. The germline CDR1 and CDR2 sequences are ENHRY and SYGVKD. With 9 bases removed from V and 8 bases from J, the gap between germline ends came to 16 bases. As DNA, the CDR3 is TGTGCCATGCAGATGGGTGGGGAGGGCTACACCTTC. This codes for CAMQMGGEGYTF.

CDR3 bases: TGCGCCAGCAGCACGATCAGGGCGGAGAACACTGAAGCTTTCTTT. The encoded protein is CASSTIRAENTEAFF. This chain links TRBV4-1 with TRBJ1-1; tentatively, D is TRBD1 (5 bases). V lost 5 bases, J lost 1 base, and 14 bases lay in between. CDR3 length: 15 residues. Germline-derived CDR1 and CDR2 are MGHRA and YSYEKL.

The rearrangement uses TRBV18 and TRBJ2-5; D might be TRBD2 (5 bases). CDR1 and CDR2 (germline): KGHSH, LQKENI. V lost 0 bases and J lost 4, with 12 bases in between. This CDR3 spans 15 amino acids. Here the CDR3 DNA reads TGTGCCAGCTCACCACCTGGGGAGTCCCTAGAGACCCAGTACTTC. Amino acid sequence: CASSPPGESLETQYF.

The V gene is TRBV9, the J gene TRBJ2-3; D possibly corresponds to TRBD1 (5 bases). Trimming removed 1 base from V and 2 bases from J, with 23 bases in between. Germline V gene lookup returns CDR1 SGDLS and CDR2 YYNGEE. This CDR3 comprises 19 residues. CDR3 sequence (DNA): TGTGCCAGCAGCGTAAGTGGTCAGGGTGGGGATCGGGCCACAGATACGCAGTATTTT. Its protein is CASSVSGQGGDRATDTQYF.

The J gene is TRBJ2-1, the V gene TRBV4-1, with D hard to call. V gave up 1 base and J gave up 7 bases, with 11 bases separating them. CDR3 length equals 14 residues. The germline V gene has CDR1 MGHRA and CDR2 YSYEKL. The CDR3 here is CASSQALGLNEQFF. The CDR3 DNA is TGCGCCAGCAGCCAAGCGTTGGGCTTGAATGAGCAGTTCTTC.

The chain uses TRBV5-1 and TRBJ1-5; 10 bases line up with TRBD1. Germline trimming cut 2 bases from V and 3 bases from J; bases unmatched to any gene: 5. This CDR3 is built from 16 residues. Germline CDR1 is SGHRS and CDR2 is YFSETQ. The CDR3 loop is CASSLLGTGDNQPQHF. DNA of the CDR3: TGCGCCAGCAGCTTACTTGGGACAGGGGACAATCAGCCCCAGCATTTT.

V gene TRBV12-5 combines with J gene TRBJ2-1; tentative D call: TRBD1 (6 bases). Trimming stripped 1 base from V and 7 bases from J, with 11 bases between. There are 14 residues in the CDR3. Germline V gives CDR1 LGHNT, CDR2 FRNRAP. Here the CDR3 DNA reads TGTGCTAGTGGTTTGGGGGGGCACTTGAATGAGCAGTTCTTC. Residues: CASGLGGHLNEQFF. Supplemented by reference TRBV12-5 and TRBJ2-1, the full variable domain reads DARVTQTPRHKVTEMGQEVTMRCQPILGHNTVFWYRQTMMQGLELLAYFRNRAPLDDSGMPKDRFSAEMPDATLATLKIQPSEPRDSAVYFCASGLGGHLNEQFFGPGTRLTVL.

This clone was found once. The chain has TRBV4-1 and TRBJ1-1; weak D call: TRBD1 (6 bases). Trimming cost V 3 bases and J 1 base, with 15 bases left between them. The length of the CDR3 is 16 residues. Germline assignment: CDR1 MGHRA and CDR2 YSYEKL. This CDR3 is CASSQGRQAPNTEAFF. DNA of the CDR3: TGCGCCAGCAGCCAGGGTCGACAGGCCCCGAACACTGAAGCTTTCTTT.

The rearrangement joins TRBV10-3 to TRBJ2-7; 9 bases match TRBD1. V shed 10 bases and J 2 bases; nucleotides not matched to a gene: 12. The CDR3 length is 15 residues. Germline CDR1 ENHRY, CDR2 SYGVKD. This chain's CDR3 is CATYGTGSSAYEQYF. As DNA, the CDR3 is TGTGCCACCTACGGGACAGGGAGTTCGGCCTACGAGCAGTACTTC.

The chain links TRBV14 to TRBJ1-1; TRBD1 is a possible D gene (5 bases). From germline, CDR1 is SGHDN and CDR2 FVKESK. V was clipped by 1 base and J by 4 bases, with 13 bases between them. The CDR3 spans 15 residues. CDR3 protein: CASSQGGLRGTEAFF. In nucleotides, the CDR3 is TGTGCCAGCAGCCAAGGGGGGTTGCGGGGCACTGAAGCTTTCTTT.